This T cell receptor beta chain was documented in a study of beta chain features in type 1 diabetes. As every portion of the isolated RNA was reverse transcribed, the sequencing read expressed TCRB transcripts. Method: immunoSEQ multiplex PCR; TCRdb's copy keeps in-frame clones and lacks some. This sample yields hundreds of thousands of clones, of which around 12% are seen a single time; 0.017% belongs to the top ten. Germline V CDR1 and CDR2: SGHNT, YENEEA. Deletions cut 1 base from V and 4 bases from J, with 11 bases between. The CDR3 is 14 amino acids. On average, the one heparinised blood draw given by each donor was roughly 100 mL. Sorting produced populations that all topped 95% purity.

This clonotype originated in a young man in good health. The J gene is TRBJ2-7, the V gene TRBV11-3; tentatively, D is TRBD1 (6 bases). Sequenced sample: naive CD4+ T cells from blood. Here the CDR3 reads CASSLGGGLYEQYF. CDR3 bases: TGTGCCAGCAGCTTAGGTGGGGGCCTATACGAGCAGTACTTC.